Below are 16 T cell receptor beta chains sequenced from a single sample in a study of blood T cell repertoires in COVID-19. This table comes from immunoSEQ multiplex PCR, and its TCRdb copy is limited to in-frame clones, with some not included. The sample has 400,000 to 450,000 clones; about 90% are singletons. Sequenced sample: peripheral blood. The origin of the receptors is a young man with COVID-19, enrolled during active disease.

This chain connects TRBV30 to TRBJ2-2; 9 bases are shared with TRBD2. V shed 6 bases and J 4 bases; nucleotides not matched to a gene: 15. Germline V gene data show CDR1 as GTSNPN and CDR2 as SVGIG (reference sequence). This CDR3 contains 17 residues. CDR3 loop: CACHKLSGSFVTGELFF. The CDR3 DNA reads as TGTGCCTGCCACAAACTTAGCGGGAGTTTTGTCACCGGGGAGCTGTTTTTT.

The rearrangement joins TRBV27 to TRBJ2-1, with D perhaps TRBD2 (5 bases). V was shortened by 2 bases and J by 9 bases, with 11 bases between the two germline ends. The V gene's germline CDR1 is MNHEY and CDR2 SMNVEV (reference sequence). This CDR3 is built from 13 residues. Written as DNA, the CDR3 is TGTGCCAGCAGTTTACAACTAGGAGCTGAGCAGTTCTTC. It encodes CASSLQLGAEQFF.

The chain is built from TRBV11-2 and TRBJ2-5; 8 nucleotides line up with TRBD1. Germline CDR1 SGHAT, CDR2 FQNNGV. This CDR3 spans 14 amino acids. V was clipped by 3 bases and J by 5 bases; unmatched bases: 5. This CDR3 reads CASSFRTGKETQYF. CDR3 DNA sequence: TGTGCCAGCAGCTTTCGGACAGGGAAGGAGACCCAGTACTTC. The variable domain in full, with the rest retrieved from reference TRBV11-2 and TRBJ2-5, is EAGVAQSPRYKIIEKRQSVAFWCNPISGHATLYWYQQILGQGPKLLIQFQNNGVVDDSQLPKDRFSAERLKGVDSTLKIQPAKLEDSAVYLCASSFRTGKETQYFGPGTRLLVL.

V usage is TRBV27 and J usage is TRBJ1-1; D is possibly TRBD1 (6 bases). Germline loops: CDR1 MNHEY, CDR2 SMNVEV (reference sequence). Trimming removed 8 bases from V and 0 bases from J, with 19 bases in between. CDR3 length: 16 amino acids. CDR3 nucleotide sequence: TGTGCCAGCCGGACAGATGCGCGTATCATGAACACTGAAGCTTTCTTT. Translation: CASRTDARIMNTEAFF.

The V and J genes are TRBV5-6 and TRBJ1-1; no clear D gene. The germline CDR1 and CDR2 sequences are SGHDT and YYEEEE. V was pared by 0 bases and J by 4 bases, with 7 bases between. This CDR3 is 13 amino acids long. CDR3 coding DNA: TGTGCCAGCAGCTTGGGGGGAGGCACTGAAGCTTTCTTT. This gives the protein CASSLGGGTEAFF.

The J gene is TRBJ2-5, the V gene TRBV5-4, with 9 bases aligning to TRBD1. The J segment lost 2 bases and the V segment lost 9 bases, leaving 8 bases of the junction unmatched. The CDR3 totals 14 residues. Germline V gene data show CDR1 as SGHNT and CDR2 as YYREEE (reference sequence). CDR3: CAIDRQGGQETQYF. DNA of the CDR3: TGTGCCATCGACAGACAGGGGGGACAAGAGACCCAGTACTTC. The whole variable domain, filled in from reference TRBV5-4 and TRBJ2-5, reads ETGVTQSPTHLIKTRGQQVTLRCSSQSGHNTVSWYQQALGQGPQFIFQYYREEENGRGNFPPRFSGLQFPNYSSELNVNALELDDSALYLCAIDRQGGQETQYFGPGTRLLVL.

The chain uses TRBV12-3 or TRBV12-4 and TRBJ2-7, with 8 bases that match TRBD2. V was clipped by 4 bases and J by 4 bases; unmatched bases: 3. This CDR3 region has 13 residues. This CDR3 reads CASSSGGRYEQYF. The CDR3 DNA is TGTGCCAGCAGTTCCGGCGGGAGGTACGAGCAGTACTTC.

The chain links TRBV6-5 to TRBJ2-5; 8 bases agree with TRBD1. The germline CDR1 and CDR2 sequences are MNHEY and SVGAGI. The CDR3 runs 15 residues. V was clipped by 6 bases and J by 5 bases; unmatched bases: 11. The CDR3 sequence: CASSPGQASVETQYF. The CDR3 DNA is TGTGCCAGCAGCCCGGGACAGGCCTCGGTGGAGACCCAGTACTTC.

The V and J genes are TRBV6-5 and TRBJ2-1; 9 bases are shared with TRBD2. The V gene's germline CDR1 is MNHEY and CDR2 SVGAGI. The V segment lost 4 bases and the J segment 4 bases; nucleotides outside the gene matches: 5. The CDR3 loop spans 15 amino acids. The CDR3 nucleotides are TGTGCCAGCAGTTTAGCGGGGGCGGGTTACAATGAGCAGTTCTTC. Its protein product is CASSLAGAGYNEQFF.

This sequence joins TRBV10-1 and TRBJ2-7; 7 nucleotides line up with TRBD1. Trimming removed 4 bases from V and 3 bases from J; junction bases left unmatched: 6. The CDR3 spans 14 residues. The germline V gene has CDR1 WNHNN and CDR2 SYGVQD (reference sequence). DNA of the CDR3: TGCGCCAGCAGTGCGACCGGGACAGACTACGAGCAGTACTTC. Encoded protein: CASSATGTDYEQYF.

The chain couples TRBV5-1 to TRBJ1-3; D call uncertain. This CDR3 is built from 16 residues. Trimming pared 4 bases from V and 0 bases from J, leaving 14 bases between. CDR1 is SGHRS and CDR2 is YFSETQ in the germline V gene. CDR3 amino acids: CASSPRGLNSGNTIYF. The CDR3 DNA is TGCGCCAGCAGCCCCCGAGGGCTAAACTCTGGAAACACCATATATTTT. Together with reference TRBV5-1 and TRBJ1-3, the CDR3 gives the full variable domain: KAGVTQTPRYLIKTRGQQVTLSCSPISGHRSVSWYQQTPGQGLQFLFEYFSETQRNKGNFPGRFSGRQFSNSRSEMNVSTLELGDSALYLCASSPRGLNSGNTIYFGEGSWLTVV.

V gene TRBV12-3 or TRBV12-4 combines with J gene TRBJ1-3; possibly TRBD1 for D (5 bases). Trimming took 4 bases from V and 8 from J, leaving 6 bases between them. CDR3 length: 11 residues. CDR3 nucleotide sequence: TGTGCCAGCAGTTCGGGGGACACCATATATTTT. This sequence encodes CASSSGDTIYF.

This clone occurred once. The rearrangement links TRBV18 to TRBJ2-3; TRBD2 aligns across 14 bases. Per the germline V gene, CDR1 is KGHSH and CDR2 is LQKENI. V dropped 3 bases and J dropped 3; count of bases not matched to a gene: 23. The CDR3 loop spans 23 amino acids. This CDR3 is CASSPLRRPAKGLAGGVTDTQYF. The CDR3, as DNA: TGTGCCAGCTCACCCCTGCGGCGCCCAGCTAAAGGACTAGCGGGAGGAGTTACAGATACGCAGTATTTT.

This chain joins TRBV19 and TRBJ2-3, with 13 bases matching TRBD2. The CDR3 is made up of 15 amino acids. The germline CDR1 and CDR2 sequences are LNHDA and SQIVND (reference sequence). The ends lost 9 bases at V and 3 bases at J; junction bases unmatched: 6. The CDR3 region is CASTLAGGPTDTQYF. The CDR3 nucleotides read TGTGCCAGCACACTAGCGGGAGGGCCGACAGATACGCAGTATTTT.

The gene calls are TRBV6-5 and TRBJ2-7; TRBD1 matches 8 bases. Trimming removed 11 bases from V and 2 bases from J; junction bases left unmatched: 8. The CDR3 consists of 13 residues. Per germline, CDR1 MNHEY and CDR2 SVGAGI. The DNA of the CDR3 is TGTGCCTCAAGGACAGGGAACGCCTACGAGCAGTACTTC. It translates to CASRTGNAYEQYF.

This chain connects TRBV3-1 (or the pseudogene TRBV3-2) to TRBJ1-6, with 10 positions matching TRBD1. Trimming removed 0 bases from V and 7 bases from J; junction bases left unmatched: 3. This CDR3 contains 16 residues. Germline V gene data show CDR1 as LGHDT and CDR2 as YNNKEL (reference sequence). CDR3 coding DNA: TGTGCCAGCAGCCAAGATGGGGGACAGGGGAATTCACCCCTCCACTTT. Its protein is CASSQDGGQGNSPLHF.